These T cell receptor beta chains were read from a single sample in a study of radiation and T cells in renal cell carcinoma. TCRdb's table, derived via immunoSEQ multiplex PCR, lists solely in-frame clones and lacks some. The sample includes some 120,000 clones, over 75% of them seen just once. This sample comprised blood, obtained from a patient whose treatment included radiotherapy and nephrectomy. The receptors shown here come from a woman between 55 and 75 years old with renal cell carcinoma. The CDR3 runs from the conserved cysteine through the conserved F or W. D genes are given only for firm matches. Size is omitted from some rows. Given values are once, few, many or a class for expanded clones.

TRBJ2-3 | TRBV29-1 | NA | TRBD2 | CSVGGLAGSTDTQYF | TGCAGCGTGGGGGGGCTAGCGGGGAGCACAGATACGCAGTATTTT
TRBJ2-7 | TRBV7-9 | many | NA | CASSFEARWTEQYF | TGTGCCAGCAGCTTCGAGGCGCGGTGGACCGAGCAGTACTTC
TRBJ2-7 | TRBV4-2 | once | NA | CASSQDWIGTDEQYF | TGTGCCAGCAGCCAAGACTGGATAGGGACCGACGAGCAGTACTTC
TRBJ2-3 | TRBV9 | NA | TRBD1 | CASSVETGRADTQYF | TGTGCCAGCAGCGTAGAGACAGGGCGCGCAGATACGCAGTATTTT
TRBJ1-1 | TRBV21-1 | NA | NA | CASSRQQGGAGAFF | TGTGCCAGCAGCCGTCAACAAGGGGGCGCGGGGGCTTTCTTT
TRBJ2-7 | TRBV19 | NA | NA | CASSIGPAEYEQYF | TGTGCCAGTAGTATAGGGCCAGCCGAGTACGAGCAGTACTTC
TRBJ2-7 | TRBV5-4 | few | NA | CASSLPHQSYEQYF | TGTGCCAGCAGCTTGCCACACCAGTCCTACGAGCAGTACTTC
TRBJ2-3 | TRBV5-1 | NA | TRBD2 | CASSFAGGADTQYF | TGCGCCAGCAGCTTTGCGGGGGGCGCAGATACGCAGTATTTT
TRBJ2-3 | TRBV7-2 | NA | NA | CASSIRMGDTQYF | TGTGCCAGCAGCATCCGTATGGGGGATACGCAGTATTTT
TRBJ2-2 | TRBV7-2 | few | NA | CASSLPRDGGELFF | TGTGCCAGCAGCTTACCCAGGGATGGCGGGGAGCTGTTTTTT
TRBJ2-5 | TRBV29-1 | NA | NA | CSVGSGAQGSQYF | TGCAGCGTTGGTTCGGGGGCGCAGGGATCCCAGTACTTC
TRBJ1-1 | TRBV20-1 | NA | NA | CSGTGNTEAFF | TGCAGTGGGACTGGGAACACTGAAGCTTTCTTT
TRBJ2-3 | TRBV7-2 | NA | NA | CASSLERTRDQITDTQYF | TGTGCCAGCAGCTTAGAGAGAACAAGGGACCAGATTACAGATACGCAGTATTTT
TRBJ2-1 | TRBV28 | NA | TRBD1 | CASTDRVNEQFF | TGTGCCAGCACTGACAGGGTGAATGAGCAGTTCTTC
TRBJ2-7 | TRBV18 | few | NA | CASSPDSSYEQYF | TGTGCCAGCTCACCGGACAGCTCCTACGAGCAGTACTTC
TRBJ2-7 | TRBV6-5 | NA | NA | CASSYSGPTSYEQYF | TGTGCCAGCAGTTATTCCGGGCCAACCTCCTACGAGCAGTACTTC
TRBJ2-5 | TRBV4-1 | NA | NA | CASSQDGSGEETQYF | TGCGCCAGCAGCCAAGATGGGTCAGGCGAAGAGACCCAGTACTTC
TRBJ1-6 | TRBV7-2 | NA | NA | CASSYPYSPLHF | TGTGCCAGCAGCTACCCCTATTCACCCCTCCACTTT
TRBJ2-2 | TRBV29-1 | once | TRBD2 | CSVGGLAGWSTGELFF | TGCAGCGTTGGGGGACTAGCGGGTTGGAGCACCGGGGAGCTGTTTTTT
TRBJ2-1 | TRBV11-2 | NA | NA | CASSLGQTAPNEQFF | TGTGCCAGCAGCTTGGGCCAGACTGCCCCCAATGAGCAGTTCTTC
TRBJ2-1 | TRBV4-2 | NA | TRBD2 | CASSQDPGTSGSNEQFF | TGTGCCAGCAGCCAAGATCCCGGGACTAGCGGGAGTAATGAGCAGTTCTTC
TRBJ2-2 | TRBV5-1 | NA | TRBD2 | CASTPEVAGATGELFF | TGCGCCAGCACCCCGGAAGTAGCGGGGGCCACCGGGGAGCTGTTTTTT
TRBJ1-5 | TRBV2 | NA | NA | CASSVGRGAGQPQHF | TGTGCCAGCAGTGTTGGCAGGGGCGCGGGTCAGCCCCAGCATTTT
TRBJ2-1 | TRBV5-1 | few | NA | CASSLGSNNEQFF | TGCGCCAGCAGCTTGGGATCCAACAATGAGCAGTTCTTC
TRBJ1-1 | TRBV6-4 | medium-sized | TRBD1 | CASSGLETGLNTEAFF | TGTGCCAGCAGTGGGCTAGAGACAGGGCTGAACACTGAAGCTTTCTTT
TRBJ1-1 | TRBV6-5 | NA | NA | CASSYIRGWDTEAFF | TGTGCCAGCAGTTACATTCGGGGTTGGGACACTGAAGCTTTCTTT
TRBJ2-2 | TRBV4-2 | NA | NA | CASSQERFPTGELFF | TGTGCCAGCAGCCAAGAGCGGTTTCCCACCGGGGAGCTGTTTTTT
TRBJ2-1 | TRBV28 | NA | NA | CASSLGGLNLYNEQFF | TGTGCCAGCAGTTTAGGGGGGCTCAATTTATACAATGAGCAGTTCTTC
TRBJ2-5 | TRBV20-1 | NA | NA | CSATRETQYF | TGCAGTGCCACGAGGGAGACCCAGTACTTC
TRBJ2-3 | TRBV5-1 | NA | NA | CASSESTDTQYF | TGCGCCAGCAGCGAGAGCACAGATACGCAGTATTTT
TRBJ2-7 | TRBV6-1 | NA | NA | CASDGRGYEQYF | TGTGCCAGTGATGGGCGGGGATACGAGCAGTACTTC
TRBJ2-1 | TRBV7-2 | NA | NA | CASSLDASRASHNEQFF | TGTGCCAGCAGCTTAGACGCTTCTAGGGCGAGTCACAATGAGCAGTTCTTC
TRBJ2-1 | TRBV5-1 | NA | NA | CASSLQPRGEQFF | TGCGCCAGCAGCTTGCAACCCAGGGGAGAGCAGTTCTTC
TRBJ1-3 | TRBV19 | NA | NA | CASSMASGNTIYF | TGTGCCAGTAGTATGGCATCCGGAAACACCATATATTTT
TRBJ2-3 | TRBV6-5 | NA | TRBD2 | CASGVSGPVPDTQYF | TGTGCCAGCGGTGTTAGCGGGCCGGTCCCAGATACGCAGTATTTT
TRBJ1-2 | TRBV19 | NA | NA | CASSQDGGPRNGYTF | TGTGCCAGTAGTCAAGACGGAGGCCCGAGGAATGGCTACACCTTC
TRBJ2-7 | TRBV5-1 | NA | TRBD2 | CASSFALAGVGSYEQYF | TGCGCCAGCAGCTTCGCGCTAGCGGGAGTGGGATCCTACGAGCAGTACTTC
TRBJ1-4 | TRBV6-5 | NA | TRBD1 | CASSSTGTDNEKLFF | TGTGCCAGCAGTTCCACCGGGACAGATAATGAAAAACTGTTTTTT
TRBJ1-2 | TRBV19 | NA | NA | CASSIPGGSDYGYTF | TGTGCCAGTAGTATCCCGGGGGGATCGGACTATGGCTACACCTTC
TRBJ2-7 | TRBV6-5 | NA | TRBD1 | CASSPGLAGGEQYF | TGTGCCAGCAGCCCCGGTTTGGCAGGGGGTGAGCAGTACTTC
TRBJ2-3 | TRBV2 | NA | TRBD1 | CASRGTGGTDTQYF | TGTGCCAGCAGGGGGACAGGGGGCACAGATACGCAGTATTTT
TRBJ1-2 | TRBV5-1 | NA | NA | CASSLDGSTNYGYTF | TGCGCCAGCAGCTTAGACGGCTCCACTAACTATGGCTACACCTTC
TRBJ2-3 | TRBV6-5 | NA | TRBD1 | CASSYSGGLRTDTQYF | TGTGCCAGCAGTTACTCAGGGGGCCTGAGGACAGATACGCAGTATTTT
TRBJ2-2 | TRBV5-1 | NA | NA | CASSLGDGSFPTGELFF | TGCGCCAGCAGCTTGGGTGACGGGTCATTTCCAACCGGGGAGCTGTTTTTT
TRBJ2-3 | TRBV5-1 | NA | TRBD1 | CASSQGPVTDTQYF | TGCGCCAGTTCACAGGGGCCAGTCACAGATACGCAGTATTTT
TRBJ1-2 | TRBV27 | NA | NA | CASSLSPTFWDGYTF | TGTGCCAGCAGTTTATCGCCGACCTTTTGGGATGGCTACACCTTC
TRBJ1-1 | TRBV9 | NA | TRBD1 | CASSTGEMNTEAFF | TGTGCCAGCAGCACAGGGGAGATGAACACTGAAGCTTTCTTT
TRBJ2-2 | TRBV9 | NA | TRBD1 | CASSTGQISNTGELFF | TGTGCCAGCAGCACGGGACAGATCTCGAACACCGGGGAGCTGTTTTTT
TRBJ2-1 | TRBV6-1 | NA | NA | CASSEVGGGYNEQFF | TGTGCCAGCAGTGAAGTTGGGGGAGGTTACAATGAGCAGTTCTTC
TRBJ2-7 | TRBV27 | NA | TRBD1 | CASSLSSRTGGYEQYF | TGTGCCAGCAGTTTGTCTTCGAGGACAGGGGGCTACGAGCAGTACTTC
TRBJ2-7 | TRBV4-2 | once | TRBD2 | CASSQVLGRTSGTYEQYF | TGTGCCAGCAGCCAAGTGCTGGGTCGGACTAGCGGGACCTACGAGCAGTACTTC
TRBJ2-2 | TRBV5-8 | NA | NA | CASSLQGRGTGELFF | TGTGCCAGCAGCTTACAGGGAAGAGGGACCGGGGAGCTGTTTTTT
TRBJ2-2 | TRBV2 | many | TRBD2 | CASSPLPGLAGGAGTGELFF | TGTGCCAGCAGTCCGCTCCCGGGACTAGCGGGAGGAGCGGGCACCGGGGAGCTGTTTTTT
TRBJ2-1 | TRBV29-1 | NA | TRBD2 | CSVTGLAGSYNEQFF | TGCAGCGTCACGGGACTAGCGGGCTCCTACAATGAGCAGTTCTTC
TRBJ2-7 | TRBV2 | NA | NA | CASSVSAYEQYF | TGTGCCAGCAGTGTATCAGCCTACGAGCAGTACTTC
TRBJ2-7 | TRBV2 | once | NA | CASRPGSSYYEQYF | TGTGCCAGCAGACCCGGCAGCTCGTACTACGAGCAGTACTTC
TRBJ2-2 | TRBV7-2 | NA | TRBD1 | CASSSGQGGTGELFF | TGTGCCAGCAGCTCCGGACAGGGAGGAACCGGGGAGCTGTTTTTT